This entry describes one T cell receptor (beta chain). No antigen is known for it. These data belong to a study of CD8+ T cells in alopecia areata. Notes on the study in general: Alphabeta T cells residing in normal skin are also sequenced in scalp samples.

As the sequencing template, cDNA was produced by extracting RNA and reverse transcribing it. Repertoires were generated with immunoSEQ multiplex PCR, while TCRdb's copy carries only in-frame clones and drops some. This table holds roughly 100,000 clones, 80% to 90% found once. As to treatment: oral pan-JAK inhibitor, 5-10 mg twice daily. Material: CD8+ T cells sorted from blood, obtained at approximately week 30, from a patient treated with tofacitinib. The TCR sequence derives from a human donor with alopecia areata.

CDR3 DNA sequence: TGCGCCAGCAGTCGAGGGGACACTGAAGCTTTCTTT. Translation: CASSRGDTEAFF. The rearrangement links TRBV23-1 to TRBJ1-1; D perhaps matches TRBD1 (5 bases). TRBV23-1 is marked as an open reading frame, function uncertain. Trimming took 4 bases from V and 3 from J, leaving 6 bases between them. The CDR3 spans 12 residues.